The clone carrying this TCR beta chain appeared many times. This entry is derived from a study of spatial heterogeneity in lung cancer. Study-level information: Donors were roughly 70 untreated early-stage non-small cell lung cancer patients.

Time point noted: blood at routine non-recurrence follow-up after resection. Sequencing was performed on whole RNA extracted from tumor and nontumor lung tissue, or from frozen PBMC, and the material was left unsorted. From the 5' RACE reads, TCRdb called clonotypes with MiXCR, one entry per CDR3 protein. This sample has 9,000 to 13,000 distinct CDR3 sequences, with roughly 9.1% found just once. V gave up 4 bases and J gave up 2 bases, with 15 bases separating them. The CDR3 is 15 residues long. CDR1 is KGHSY and CDR2 is FQNENV in the germline V gene. The chain employs TRBV16 and TRBJ2-7; D is perhaps TRBD1 or TRBD2 (5 bases each). This sample comprised PBMCs, obtained at follow-up. This receptor was taken from a female donor with early-stage non-small cell lung cancer. CDR3 residues: CASSPPPGQTYEQYF. CDR3 nucleotides: TGTGCCAGCAGCCCTCCCCCGGGGCAGACCTACGAGCAGTACTTC.